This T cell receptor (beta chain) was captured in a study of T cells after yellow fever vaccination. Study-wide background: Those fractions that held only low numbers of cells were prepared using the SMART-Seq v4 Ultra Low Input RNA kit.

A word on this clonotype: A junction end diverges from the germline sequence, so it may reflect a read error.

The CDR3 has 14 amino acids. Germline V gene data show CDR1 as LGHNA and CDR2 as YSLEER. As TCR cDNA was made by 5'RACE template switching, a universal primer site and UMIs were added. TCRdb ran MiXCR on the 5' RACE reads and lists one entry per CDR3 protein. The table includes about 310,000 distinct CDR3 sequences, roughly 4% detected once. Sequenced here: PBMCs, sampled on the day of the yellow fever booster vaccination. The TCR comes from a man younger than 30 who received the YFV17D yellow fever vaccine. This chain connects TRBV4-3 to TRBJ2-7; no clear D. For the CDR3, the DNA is TGCGCCAGCAGCCTAGACCGAATCTCCTTCGAGCAGTACTTC. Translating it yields CASSLDRISFEQYF.